This T cell receptor beta chain comes out of a study of beta chain features in type 1 diabetes. Study background: Patients did not differ from healthy donors in age, gender or cell yield.

Germline CDR1 reads MNHEY; CDR2 reads SMNVEV (reference sequence). The CDR3 sequence is 15 residues long. V was pared by 6 bases and J by 5 bases, with 19 bases between. Expressed TCRB transcripts were sequenced because the isolated RNA had all been reverse transcribed beforehand. Method: immunoSEQ multiplex PCR; TCRdb's copy keeps in-frame clones and lacks some. This sample has about 140,000 clones, with about an eighth found just once. As concerns this clone: Its antigen is not known.

Broader study findings: Patients with Type 1 diabetes showed moderately but significantly shorter TCRB CDR3s in all four CD4+ subsets. In these data, an HLA type influence on TCRB rearrangement remained unresolved. When VDJ junctions were examined, type 1 diabetes patients showed fewer insertions and more deletions.

Using CD45RO/CCR7/CD25/CD127/CD95/CD27, CD4+ naive, central memory, regulatory and stem cell-like memory cells were sorted. Specimen: central memory CD4+ T cells from blood. The chain has TRBV27 and TRBJ1-1; no definite D call. The TCR comes from a man between 18 and 29 years old with type 1 diabetes. The CDR3, as DNA: TGTGCCAGCAGCCCCACCTCCGGGTCAGAAACTGAAGCTTTCTTT. Translation gives CASSPTSGSETEAFF.